The 3 T cell receptor beta chains presented below share a single source sample, sequenced in a study of blood T cell repertoires in COVID-19. The data were produced by immunoSEQ multiplex PCR, yet TCRdb's version contains in-frame clones alone and is incomplete. The sample lists over 200,000 clones, roughly 84% seen once, with 18% in the top ten. Specimen: peripheral blood. The receptors come from a woman older than 75 with active or convalescent COVID-19.

The gene calls are TRBV6-5 and TRBJ2-1; tentative D call: TRBD2 (5 bases). V shed 0 bases and J shed 15 bases, with 21 bases lying between them. This CDR3 has 15 amino acids. Germline values: CDR1 MNHEY, CDR2 SVGAGI. CDR3 sequence: CASSYSELGAQPPFF. CDR3 coding DNA: TGTGCCAGCAGTTACTCGGAACTGGGAGCCCAACCACCGTTCTTC.

The chain's CDR3 is CASSLGTGGTGELFF. For the CDR3, the DNA is TGCGCCAGCAGCTTGGGGACAGGGGGCACCGGGGAGCTGTTTTTT. The chain couples TRBV5-1 to TRBJ2-2, with 10 bases identical to TRBD1. The germline V gene has CDR1 SGHRS and CDR2 YFSETQ. The CDR3 consists of 15 residues. V was clipped by 0 bases and J by 4 bases; unmatched bases: 0.

The genes are TRBV5-1 and TRBJ2-2, with D hard to call. The CDR3 is 15 residues long. Germline values: CDR1 SGHRS, CDR2 YFSETQ. Trimming left V 0 bases short and J 4 bases short, with 10 bases between. CDR3 nucleotides: TGCGCCAGCAGCTTGGTACGGTCGGGCACCGGGGAGCTGTTTTTT. It is translated as CASSLVRSGTGELFF.